This T cell receptor (beta chain) originates from a study of T cell responses to AZD1222 COVID-19 vaccine. The repertoire was sequenced with immunoSEQ multiplex PCR; TCRdb's copy has only in-frame clones and lacks some. The data show 89,000 or so clones, with around 83% seen just once and 5.6% held by the top ten. Turning to this clone: Its antigen remains unknown.

Study-level results: Increased Spike-specific TCR breadth and depth were observed after two AZD1222 doses. Donor demographics were predominantly white British with a female majority; clonal diversity may be underestimated. The study found vaccine-associated CD4 TCRs spanning spike, dominant at 160-218 and 743-854.

Second doses were pooled across both intervals (about 4 or about 12 weeks). J gave up 3 bases and V 5 bases, and 8 bases lay outside the gene matches. Looked up from germline, CDR1 is SGHRS and CDR2 is YFSETQ. CDR3 length equals 15 residues. Sample: peripheral blood, taken 28 days after the second AZD1222 dose. This TCR derives from an adult who received the AZD1222 COVID-19 vaccine. The genes are TRBV5-1 and TRBJ1-1; 9 bases align to TRBD1. The CDR3 DNA follows: TGCGCCAGCAGTATACAGGGGGCTAAGGACACTGAAGCTTTCTTT. This translates into CASSIQGAKDTEAFF. Full variable domain (remainder filled in from reference TRBV5-1 and TRBJ1-1): KAGVTQTPRYLIKTRGQQVTLSCSPISGHRSVSWYQQTPGQGLQFLFEYFSETQRNKGNFPGRFSGRQFSNSRSEMNVSTLELGDSALYLCASSIQGAKDTEAFFGQGTRLTVV.